A selection of T cell receptor beta chains follows, all from one sample in a study of T cells in Graves' hyperthyroidism and ophthalmopathy. Each CDR3 protein gets one entry after TCRdb re-called the multiplex PCR reads with MiXCR. The sample contains a few hundred thousand distinct CDR3 sequences, roughly 15% of which appear only once. What was sequenced was blood. These receptors were collected from a woman aged 40 to 50 with Graves' hyperthyroidism that later progressed to Graves' ophthalmopathy. Each CDR3 is given with its conserved first and last residue. The order of the fields is V gene, J gene, D gene, clone size, CDR3 DNA, CDR3 protein. The D gene is left open where the match is weak. Size values are once, few and many counts, or a class for expanded clones, and some rows have none.

>TRBV6-6|TRBJ1-1|NA|many
TGTGCCAGCAGTTACGACCCTACTGCACTCACTGAAGCTTTCTTT
CASSYDPTALTEAFF
>TRBV6-1|TRBJ2-3|NA|many
TGTGCCAGCAGTGATTGGAGTCAGAGCACAGATACGCAGTATTTT
CASSDWSQSTDTQYF
>TRBV19|TRBJ2-1|NA|NA
TGTGCCAGTAGTATAGGTTTGTGGGGAGGAAGGTCCTACAATGAGCAGTTCTTC
CASSIGLWGGRSYNEQFF
>TRBV5-6|TRBJ2-1|NA|many
TGTGCCAGCAGCTCTGACATAACCGAGTTCTTC
CASSSDITEFF
>TRBV7-9|TRBJ2-7|NA|NA
TGTGCCAGCAGCTTGGGAGTAACGGGTTACCTCTACGAGCAGTACTTC
CASSLGVTGYLYEQYF
>TRBV20-1|TRBJ2-5|NA|many
TGCAGTGCTAGAGTCCAGGGACAAGAGACCCAGTACTTC
CSARVQGQETQYF
>TRBV7-2|TRBJ2-5|NA|few
TGTGCCAGCAGCTTAGCGGGAAAGGCACAGTACTTC
CASSLAGKAQYF
>TRBV20-1|TRBJ1-2|NA|many
TGCAGTGCTTACAAGGGATGGGGCTACACCTTC
CSAYKGWGYTF
>TRBV11-2|TRBJ2-3|NA|NA
TGTGCCAGCAGCCTCTTGGCAGGGACTAGCACAGATACGCAGTATTTT
CASSLLAGTSTDTQYF
>TRBV5-1|TRBJ2-5|NA|many
TGCGCCAGCAGCTTGAAGGGAGAGACCCAGTACTTC
CASSLKGETQYF
>TRBV29-1|TRBJ2-2|NA|NA
TGCAGCGTAAGACAGGGGGAGCTGTTTTTT
CSVRQGELFF
>TRBV20-1|TRBJ2-5|NA|many
TGCAGTGCTAGAGAACCAAGGCAGGGCAGAGAGACCCAGTACTTC
CSAREPRQGRETQYF
>TRBV6-5|TRBJ2-7|TRBD1|NA
TGTGCCAGCAGTTACGACGGGACAGGGGACGAGCAGTACTTC
CASSYDGTGDEQYF
>TRBV19|TRBJ1-3|TRBD1|NA
TGTGCCAGTAGTCCGGGGACAGCCTCTGGAAACACCATATATTTT
CASSPGTASGNTIYF
>TRBV5-1|TRBJ2-7|NA|NA
TGTGCCAGCAGCGTAACGGGACTTAGCTCCTACGAGCACTACTTC
CASSVTGLSSYEHYF
>TRBV7-3|TRBJ2-5|TRBD2|many
TGTGCCAGCAGCCCCGGACTAGCGGGAGGACGGGAGACCCAGTACTTC
CASSPGLAGGRETQYF
>TRBV20-1|TRBJ1-2|TRBD1|many
TGCAGTGCTAGTGTCTCTGGACAGGGGTTCGAAGGCTACACCTTC
CSASVSGQGFEGYTF
>TRBV11-3|TRBJ2-1|NA|many
TGTGCCAGCAGCTTCTGGGGATGGGGTGAGCAGTTCTTC
CASSFWGWGEQFF
>TRBV29-1|TRBJ2-1|TRBD2|many
TGCAGCGTTGACTCGGCGGGAGGGCCGGCCACTACCTACAATGAGCAGTTCTTC
CSVDSAGGPATTYNEQFF
>TRBV20-1|TRBJ1-5|NA|many
TGCAGTGCTCTACAGGCTAATCAGCCCCAGCATTTT
CSALQANQPQHF
>TRBV28|TRBJ2-3|TRBD2|many
TGTGCCAGCAGGACGACTAGCGGGAGTGATACGCAGTATTTT
CASRTTSGSDTQYF
>TRBV2|TRBJ2-3|TRBD2|many
TGTGCCAGAGGGACTAGCGGGAGTGTCACAGATACGCAGTATTTT
CARGTSGSVTDTQYF
>TRBV29-1|TRBJ1-2|NA|many
TGCAGCGTTGAAGAGGTGGGAGGGAACTATGGCTACACCTTC
CSVEEVGGNYGYTF
>TRBV29-1|TRBJ2-2|NA|many
TGCAGCGTTGATTTGGCTGAGCGGCACACCGGGGAGCTGTTTTTT
CSVDLAERHTGELFF
>TRBV28|TRBJ2-7|NA|many
TGTGCCAGCAGTCTAAGGAGACTTACCTCCTACGAGCAGTACTTC
CASSLRRLTSYEQYF
>TRBV18|TRBJ2-7|NA|NA
TGTGCCAGCTCACTCCAGGGAATCCCTCCCTACGAGCAGTACTTC
CASSLQGIPPYEQYF
>TRBV4-2|TRBJ2-6|NA|few
TGTGCCAGCAGCCAAGAAGCCGGAGGCGGTGGGGCCAACGTCCTGACTTTC
CASSQEAGGGGANVLTF
>TRBV13|TRBJ1-1|NA|many
TGTGCCAGCAGCCCGGCGAGGGGAGACACTGAAGCTTTCTTT
CASSPARGDTEAFF
>TRBV19|TRBJ2-1|TRBD2|many
TGTGCCAGTAGTCCCATTGCCGGGACTAGCCCTATCGATGAGCAGTTCTTC
CASSPIAGTSPIDEQFF
>TRBV24-1|TRBJ2-1|TRBD2|many
TGTGCCACCAGTGATTTACTCTTGCGGGAGGAGCACAATGAGCAGTTCTTC
CATSDLLLREEHNEQFF
>TRBV28|TRBJ2-1|TRBD2|many
TGTGCCAGCAGTCCAACCGCTCTAGCGGGGAGGAACAATGAGCAGTTCTTC
CASSPTALAGRNNEQFF
>TRBV7-9|TRBJ2-4|NA|many
TGTGCCAGCAGTCCGGGGGACTCCGATTCCATTCAGTACTTC
CASSPGDSDSIQYF
>TRBV29-1|TRBJ2-3|NA|many
TGCAGCGTTGCTGGGCCACCCCCAGGCGATACGCAGTATTTT
CSVAGPPPGDTQYF
>TRBV28|TRBJ1-1|NA|many
TGTGCCAGCAGTTTATTGGGTTCGTCAGCGAACACTGAAGCTTTCTTT
CASSLLGSSANTEAFF
>TRBV6-1|TRBJ1-2|NA|many
TGTGCCAGCAGTTACAGGCAGACACCTAACTATGGCTACACCTTC
CASSYRQTPNYGYTF
>TRBV6-2/TRBV6-3|TRBJ2-6|NA|NA
TGTGCCAGCAGGGTAGAAAACTCTGGGGCCAACGTCCTGACTTTC
CASRVENSGANVLTF